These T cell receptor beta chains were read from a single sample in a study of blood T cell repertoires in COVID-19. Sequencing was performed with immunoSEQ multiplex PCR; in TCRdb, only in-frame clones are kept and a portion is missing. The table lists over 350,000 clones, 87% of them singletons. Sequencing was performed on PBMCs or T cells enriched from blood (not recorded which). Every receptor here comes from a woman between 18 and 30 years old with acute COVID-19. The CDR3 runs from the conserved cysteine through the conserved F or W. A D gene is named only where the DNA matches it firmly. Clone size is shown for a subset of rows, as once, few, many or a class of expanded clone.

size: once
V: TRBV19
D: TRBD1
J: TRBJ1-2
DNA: TGTGCCAGTAGTATCAGGGGGGCGAACTATGGCTACACCTTC
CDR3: CASSIRGANYGYTF

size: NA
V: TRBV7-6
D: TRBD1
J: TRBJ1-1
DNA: TGTGCCAGCAGCCAAGGTTACAGGGGTCTAACCTGGAACACTGAAGCTTTCTTT
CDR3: CASSQGYRGLTWNTEAFF

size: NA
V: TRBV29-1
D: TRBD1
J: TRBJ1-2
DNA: TGCAGCGTTGGGGACAGGGAAGATTATGGCTACACCTTC
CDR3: CSVGDREDYGYTF

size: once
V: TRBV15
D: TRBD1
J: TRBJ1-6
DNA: TGTGCCACCAGCAGAGATCTAGAACAGGGGGCTTCACCCCTCCACTTT
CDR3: CATSRDLEQGASPLHF

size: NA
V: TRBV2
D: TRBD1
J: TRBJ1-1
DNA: TGTGCCATAGGACAGGGACCCACTGAAGCTTTCTTT
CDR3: CAIGQGPTEAFF

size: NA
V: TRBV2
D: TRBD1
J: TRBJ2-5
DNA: TGTGCCAGCAGGGGAACAGGGGTGGTAGAGACCCAGTACTTC
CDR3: CASRGTGVVETQYF

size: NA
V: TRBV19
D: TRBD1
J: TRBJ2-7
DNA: TGTGCCAGTAGTCAAAGGACAGGAACCTACGAGCAGTACTTC
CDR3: CASSQRTGTYEQYF

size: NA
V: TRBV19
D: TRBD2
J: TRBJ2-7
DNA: TGTGCCAGTAGTCTCAAGCGGGAAGGTACCTACGAGCAGTACTTC
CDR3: CASSLKREGTYEQYF

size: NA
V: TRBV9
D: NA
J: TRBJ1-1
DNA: TGTGCCAGCAGCGTAGGAGACAGCAACACTGAAGCTTTCTTT
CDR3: CASSVGDSNTEAFF

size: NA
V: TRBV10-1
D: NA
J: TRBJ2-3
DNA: TGCGCCAGCAGTGATAGGGACACGTCAGATACGCAGTATTTT
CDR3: CASSDRDTSDTQYF

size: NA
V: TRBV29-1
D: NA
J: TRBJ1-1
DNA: TGCAGCGTTGAAGTGGGGGGGAACACTGAAGCTTTCTTT
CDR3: CSVEVGGNTEAFF

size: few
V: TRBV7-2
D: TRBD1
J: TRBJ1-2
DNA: TGTGCCAGCAGCCCGCCCCGGGACAGGGCGTTCGGCTACACCTTC
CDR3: CASSPPRDRAFGYTF

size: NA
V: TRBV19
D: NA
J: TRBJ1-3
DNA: TGTGCCAGTAGCCGGCTGGGCGGGGGTATCGCTGGAAACACCATATATTTT
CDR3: CASSRLGGGIAGNTIYF

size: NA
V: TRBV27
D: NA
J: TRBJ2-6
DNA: TGTGCCAGCAGGTACTCTGGGGCCAACGTCCTGACTTTC
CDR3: CASRYSGANVLTF

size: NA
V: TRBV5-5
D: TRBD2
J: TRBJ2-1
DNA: TGTGCCAGCAGGCCCGGGACTAGCGGGGGCAATGAGCAGTTCTTC
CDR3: CASRPGTSGGNEQFF

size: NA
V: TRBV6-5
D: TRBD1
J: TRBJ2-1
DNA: TGTGCCAGCAGTTACTCGGGACAGGGGGAGTTCTTC
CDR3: CASSYSGQGEFF

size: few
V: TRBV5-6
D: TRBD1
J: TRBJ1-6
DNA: TGTGCCAGCAGCAGGGACAGACTGGGGTTTAATTCACCCCTCCACTTT
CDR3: CASSRDRLGFNSPLHF

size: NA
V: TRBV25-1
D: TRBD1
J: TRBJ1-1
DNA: TGTGCCAGCAGTGACCCCCGACAGGGTGACACTGAAGCTTTCTTT
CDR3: CASSDPRQGDTEAFF

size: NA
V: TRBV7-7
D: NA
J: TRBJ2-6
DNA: TGTGCTAGCAGCTCATTACTTAGCTCTGGGGCCAACGTCCTGACTTTC
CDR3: CASSSLLSSGANVLTF

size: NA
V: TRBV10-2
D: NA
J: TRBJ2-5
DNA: TGCGCCAGCAGCCCCGGCGGGGAGACCCAGTACTTC
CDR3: CASSPGGETQYF

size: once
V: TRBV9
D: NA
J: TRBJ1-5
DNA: TGTGCCAGCAGCGGAGTTGGTGTCGATCAGCCCCAGCATTTT
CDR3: CASSGVGVDQPQHF

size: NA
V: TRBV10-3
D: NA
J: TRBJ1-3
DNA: TGTGCCATCAGTGAGTCCACAGGACCTGGAAACACCATATATTTT
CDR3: CAISESTGPGNTIYF

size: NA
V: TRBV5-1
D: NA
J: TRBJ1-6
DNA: TGCGCCAGCAGCTTGGATCCCGGGTCACCCCTCCACTTT
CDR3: CASSLDPGSPLHF

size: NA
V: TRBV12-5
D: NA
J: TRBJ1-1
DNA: TGTGCTAGTGGTCCATCCGGCGTGAGGACAAGGAACACTGAAGCTTTCTTT
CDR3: CASGPSGVRTRNTEAFF